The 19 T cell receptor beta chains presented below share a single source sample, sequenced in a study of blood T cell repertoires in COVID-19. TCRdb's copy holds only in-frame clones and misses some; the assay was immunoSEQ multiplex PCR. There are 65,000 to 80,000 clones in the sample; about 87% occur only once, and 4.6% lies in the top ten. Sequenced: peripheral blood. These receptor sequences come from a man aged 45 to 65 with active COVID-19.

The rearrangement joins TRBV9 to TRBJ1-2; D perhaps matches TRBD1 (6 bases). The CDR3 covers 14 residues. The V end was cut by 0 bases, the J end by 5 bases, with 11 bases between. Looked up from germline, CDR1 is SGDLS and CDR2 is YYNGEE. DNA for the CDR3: TGTGCCAGCAGCGTAGACAGGGAAGGGTATGGCTACACCTTC. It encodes CASSVDREGYGYTF.

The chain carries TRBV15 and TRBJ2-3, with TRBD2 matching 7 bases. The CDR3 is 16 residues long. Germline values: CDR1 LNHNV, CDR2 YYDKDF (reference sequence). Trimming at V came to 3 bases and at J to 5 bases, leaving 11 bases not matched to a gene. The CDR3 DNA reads TGTGCCACCAGCAGTCTCCTGGGGGGGTTGGGAGATACGCAGTATTTT. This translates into CATSSLLGGLGDTQYF.

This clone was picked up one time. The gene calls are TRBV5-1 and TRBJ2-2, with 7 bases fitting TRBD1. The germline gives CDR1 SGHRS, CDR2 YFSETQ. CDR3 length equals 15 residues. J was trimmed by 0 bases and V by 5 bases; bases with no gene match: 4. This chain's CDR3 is CASRDDRANTGELFF. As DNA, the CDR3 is TGCGCCAGCAGAGACGACAGGGCGAACACCGGGGAGCTGTTTTTT.

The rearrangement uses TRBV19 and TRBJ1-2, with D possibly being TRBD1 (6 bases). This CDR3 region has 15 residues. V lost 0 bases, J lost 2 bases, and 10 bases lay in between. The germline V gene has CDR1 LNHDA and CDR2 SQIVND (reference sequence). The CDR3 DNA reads TGTGCCAGTAGTATAGACTCGACAGGAAACTATGGCTACACCTTC. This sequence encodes CASSIDSTGNYGYTF.

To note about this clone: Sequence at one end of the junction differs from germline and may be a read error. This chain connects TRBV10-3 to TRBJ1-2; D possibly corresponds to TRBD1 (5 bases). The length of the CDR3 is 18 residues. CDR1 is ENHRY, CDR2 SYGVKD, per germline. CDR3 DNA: TGTGCCATCAGTTTCCCGGTGGGACTCGACACAACCCCTGAAACGATCCACTTC. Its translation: CAISFPVGLDTTPETIHF.

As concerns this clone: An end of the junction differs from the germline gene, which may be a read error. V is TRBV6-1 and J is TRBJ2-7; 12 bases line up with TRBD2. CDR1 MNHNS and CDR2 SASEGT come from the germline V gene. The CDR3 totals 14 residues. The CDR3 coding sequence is TGTGCCAGCAGTGACCCCTCCCCTAGCGGGAGGGCACACTTC. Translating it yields CASSDPSPSGRAHF.

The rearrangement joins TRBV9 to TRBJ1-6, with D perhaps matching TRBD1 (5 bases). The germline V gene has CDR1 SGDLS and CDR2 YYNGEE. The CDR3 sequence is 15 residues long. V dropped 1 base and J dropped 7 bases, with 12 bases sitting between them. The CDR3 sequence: CASSVSQGGNSPLHF. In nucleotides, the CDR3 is TGTGCCAGCAGCGTAAGTCAGGGAGGGAATTCACCCCTCCACTTT.

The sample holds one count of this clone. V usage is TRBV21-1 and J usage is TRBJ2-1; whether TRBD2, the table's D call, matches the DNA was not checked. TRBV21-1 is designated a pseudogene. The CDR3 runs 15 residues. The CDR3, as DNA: TGTGCCAGCAGCATTGCGGGGGGGACCTACAATGAGCAGTTCTTC. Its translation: CASSIAGGTYNEQFF.

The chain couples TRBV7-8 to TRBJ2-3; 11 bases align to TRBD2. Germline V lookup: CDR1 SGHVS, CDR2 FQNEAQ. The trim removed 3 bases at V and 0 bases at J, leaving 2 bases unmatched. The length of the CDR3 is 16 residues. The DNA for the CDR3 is TGTGCCAGCAGCTTTTTAGCGGGGGGGAGCACAGATACGCAGTATTTT. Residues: CASSFLAGGSTDTQYF. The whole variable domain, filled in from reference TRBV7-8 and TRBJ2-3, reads GAGVSQSPRYKVAKRGQDVALRCDPISGHVSLFWYQQALGQGPEFLTYFQNEAQLDKSGLPSDRFFAERPEGSVSTLKIQRTQQEDSAVYLCASSFLAGGSTDTQYFGPGTRLTVL.

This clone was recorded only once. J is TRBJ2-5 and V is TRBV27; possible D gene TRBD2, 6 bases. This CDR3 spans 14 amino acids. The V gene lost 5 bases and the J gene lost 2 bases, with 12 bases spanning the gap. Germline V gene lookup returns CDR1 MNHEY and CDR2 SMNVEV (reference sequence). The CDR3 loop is CASSRGRGQETQYF. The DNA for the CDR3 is TGTGCCAGCAGTCGGGGCCGGGGGCAAGAGACCCAGTACTTC.

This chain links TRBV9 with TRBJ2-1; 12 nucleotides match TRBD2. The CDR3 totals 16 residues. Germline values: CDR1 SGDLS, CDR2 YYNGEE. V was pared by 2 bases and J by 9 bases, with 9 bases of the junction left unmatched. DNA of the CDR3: TGTGCCAGCAGCGTCTTTAGTCTAGCGGGAGGGCGTGAGCAGTTCTTC. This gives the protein CASSVFSLAGGREQFF.

CDR3 in DNA: TGTGCCAGCAGCTTAGCGCCGCGGGGCGGAACTGGAAACACCATATATTTT. Encoded protein: CASSLAPRGGTGNTIYF. The genes are TRBV7-6 and TRBJ1-3; D is possibly TRBD1 (5 bases). Trimming removed 0 bases from V and 2 bases from J, with 14 bases in between. This CDR3 is 17 amino acids long. Germline CDR1 reads SGHVS; CDR2 reads FNYEAQ. The variable domain in full, completed from reference TRBV7-6 and TRBJ1-3, reads GAGVSQSPRYKVTKRGQDVALRCDPISGHVSLYWYRQALGQGPEFLTYFNYEAQQDKSGLPNDRFSAERPEGSISTLTIQRTEQRDSAMYRCASSLAPRGGTGNTIYFGEGSWLTVV.

CDR3 coding DNA: TGTGCCAGCGGCCGACAGGCATCTTTCTTT. Its protein is CASGRQASFF. This chain connects TRBV6-6 to TRBJ1-1; maybe TRBD1 (6 bases). CDR1 MNHNY and CDR2 SVGAGI come from the germline V gene (reference sequence). The CDR3 is made up of 10 amino acids. V shed 8 bases and J shed 12 bases, with 13 bases lying between them.

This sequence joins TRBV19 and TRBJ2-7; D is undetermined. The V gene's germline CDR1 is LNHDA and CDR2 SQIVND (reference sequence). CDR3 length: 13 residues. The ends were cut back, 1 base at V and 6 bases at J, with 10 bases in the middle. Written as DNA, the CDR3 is TGTGCCAGTAGTATAGGGCCCCTCCGCGAGCAGTACTTC. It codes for CASSIGPLREQYF.

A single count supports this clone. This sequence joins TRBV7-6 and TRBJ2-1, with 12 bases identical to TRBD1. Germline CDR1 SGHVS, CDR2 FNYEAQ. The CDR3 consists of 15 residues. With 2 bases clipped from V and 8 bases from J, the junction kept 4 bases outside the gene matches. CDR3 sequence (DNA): TGTGCCAGCAGCTTAAGCGGGACAGGGGGCGATGAGCAGTTCTTC. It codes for CASSLSGTGGDEQFF.

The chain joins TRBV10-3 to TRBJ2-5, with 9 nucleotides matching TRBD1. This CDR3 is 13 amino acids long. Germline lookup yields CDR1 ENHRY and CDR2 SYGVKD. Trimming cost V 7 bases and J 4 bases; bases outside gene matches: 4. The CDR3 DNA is TGTGCCATCACCCCGGGACAGGGAGAGACCCAGTACTTC. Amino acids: CAITPGQGETQYF.

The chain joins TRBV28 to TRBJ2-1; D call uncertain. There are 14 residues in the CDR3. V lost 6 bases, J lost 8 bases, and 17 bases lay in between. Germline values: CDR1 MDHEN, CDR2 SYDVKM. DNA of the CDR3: TGTGCCAGCAGAAGAACAGATTTCCGAGATGAGCAGTTCTTC. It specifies CASRRTDFRDEQFF.

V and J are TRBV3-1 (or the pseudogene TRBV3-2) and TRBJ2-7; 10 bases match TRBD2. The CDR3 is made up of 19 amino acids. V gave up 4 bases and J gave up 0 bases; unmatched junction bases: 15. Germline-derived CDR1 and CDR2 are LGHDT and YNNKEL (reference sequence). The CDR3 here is CASSPSLGLARAPSYEQYF. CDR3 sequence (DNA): TGTGCCAGCAGCCCCTCTTTGGGACTAGCGCGAGCGCCCTCCTACGAGCAGTACTTC.

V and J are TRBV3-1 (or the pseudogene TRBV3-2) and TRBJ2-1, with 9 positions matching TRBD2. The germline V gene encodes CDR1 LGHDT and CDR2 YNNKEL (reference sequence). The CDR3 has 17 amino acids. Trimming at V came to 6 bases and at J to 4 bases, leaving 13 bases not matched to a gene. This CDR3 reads CASRKDGGLAPYNEQFF. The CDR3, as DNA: TGTGCCAGCAGAAAGGACGGAGGACTAGCGCCATACAATGAGCAGTTCTTC.